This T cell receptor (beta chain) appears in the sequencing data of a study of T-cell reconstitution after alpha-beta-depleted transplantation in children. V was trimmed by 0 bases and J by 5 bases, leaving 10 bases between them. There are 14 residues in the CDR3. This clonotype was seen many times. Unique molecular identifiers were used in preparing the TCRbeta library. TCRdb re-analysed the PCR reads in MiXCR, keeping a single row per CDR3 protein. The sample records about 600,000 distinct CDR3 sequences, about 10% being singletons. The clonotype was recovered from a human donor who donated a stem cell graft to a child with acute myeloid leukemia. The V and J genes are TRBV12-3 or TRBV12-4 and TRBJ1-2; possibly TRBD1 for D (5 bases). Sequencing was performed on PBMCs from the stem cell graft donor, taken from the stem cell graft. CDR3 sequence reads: CASSLAQGGYGYTF. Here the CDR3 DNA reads TGTGCCAGCAGTTTAGCGCAGGGCGGGTATGGCTACACCTTC.